The sample holds many counts of the clone carrying this TCR beta chain. CDR1 and CDR2 from the germline V gene are SGHRS and YFSETQ. V was clipped by 0 bases and J by 2 bases, with 9 bases between them. The CDR3 covers 14 residues. The sample comes from a study of Graves' ophthalmopathy and Graves' hyperthyroidism. Stable hyperthyroidism meant no ophthalmopathy within 18 months of follow-up. Eligible hyperthyroidism cases comprised new diagnoses of under 2 months' duration in individuals aged 18 to 65. If patients had other autoimmune diseases, uncontrolled infections, pregnancy or lactation, they were excluded. Orbital computed tomography, together with clinical symptoms, serum thyroxine, TRAb and thyroid ultrasound, was used for diagnosis. RNA transcripts were the source from which TCR beta CDR3 regions were amplified. In the first round, RT-PCR was carried out with HTBI primers, and a multiplex PCR formed the second round. MiXCR, run by TCRdb on the multiplex PCR reads, gives a single entry per CDR3 protein. The data contain more than 300,000 distinct CDR3 sequences, approximately 15% of them singletons.

V usage is TRBV5-1 and J usage is TRBJ2-7; the D is unclear. The TCR sequence derives from a young woman with stable Graves' hyperthyroidism. Source material: peripheral blood. The CDR3 region has the DNA TGCGCCAGCAGCTTGGACTTGAGACCCTACGAGCAGTACTTC. Amino acids: CASSLDLRPYEQYF.